This T cell receptor beta chain was profiled in a study of blood T cell repertoires in COVID-19. At the level of the study: The United States, Italy and Spain supplied acute and convalescent COVID-19 samples. T cells, B-cell-depleted T cells, or PBMCs provided the cDNA or gDNA that served as material.

V shed 5 bases, J shed 12 bases, and the junction held 10 bases outside the gene matches. CDR3 length: 14 residues. Germline loops: CDR1 SGHVS, CDR2 FQNEAQ. Original handling: For nucleated cells, counts were estimated from reference gene primer amplification. Assay used: immunoSEQ multiplex PCR; TCRdb lists only in-frame clones, some missing. Clone size and V and J calls were adopted from that table, with D and trimming inferred from the DNA. The table has over 250,000 clones, 88% seen once. This receptor was identified in a woman in her forties who had recovered from COVID-19. Sequenced sample: peripheral blood. This chain uses TRBV7-8 with TRBJ2-1, with 10 bases identical to TRBD1. CDR3 coding DNA: TGTGCCAGCAGCGGCCGGGACAGGGGATGGGGGCAGTTCTTC. Translated: CASSGRDRGWGQFF.